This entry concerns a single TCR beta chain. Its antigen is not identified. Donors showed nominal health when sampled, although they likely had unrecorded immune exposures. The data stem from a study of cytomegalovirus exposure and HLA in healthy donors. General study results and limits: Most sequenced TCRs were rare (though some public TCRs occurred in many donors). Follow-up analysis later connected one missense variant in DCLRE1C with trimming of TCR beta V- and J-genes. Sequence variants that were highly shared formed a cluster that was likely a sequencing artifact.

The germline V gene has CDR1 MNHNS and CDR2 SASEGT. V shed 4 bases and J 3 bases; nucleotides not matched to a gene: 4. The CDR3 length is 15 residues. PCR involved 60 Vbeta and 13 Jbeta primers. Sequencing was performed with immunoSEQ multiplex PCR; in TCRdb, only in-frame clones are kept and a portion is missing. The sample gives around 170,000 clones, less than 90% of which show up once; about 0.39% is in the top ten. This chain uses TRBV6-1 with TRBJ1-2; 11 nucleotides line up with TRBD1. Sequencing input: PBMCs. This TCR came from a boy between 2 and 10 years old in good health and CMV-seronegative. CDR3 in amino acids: CASSARDRGDYGYTF. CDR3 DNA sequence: TGTGCCAGCAGTGCTCGGGACAGGGGGGACTATGGCTACACCTTC.